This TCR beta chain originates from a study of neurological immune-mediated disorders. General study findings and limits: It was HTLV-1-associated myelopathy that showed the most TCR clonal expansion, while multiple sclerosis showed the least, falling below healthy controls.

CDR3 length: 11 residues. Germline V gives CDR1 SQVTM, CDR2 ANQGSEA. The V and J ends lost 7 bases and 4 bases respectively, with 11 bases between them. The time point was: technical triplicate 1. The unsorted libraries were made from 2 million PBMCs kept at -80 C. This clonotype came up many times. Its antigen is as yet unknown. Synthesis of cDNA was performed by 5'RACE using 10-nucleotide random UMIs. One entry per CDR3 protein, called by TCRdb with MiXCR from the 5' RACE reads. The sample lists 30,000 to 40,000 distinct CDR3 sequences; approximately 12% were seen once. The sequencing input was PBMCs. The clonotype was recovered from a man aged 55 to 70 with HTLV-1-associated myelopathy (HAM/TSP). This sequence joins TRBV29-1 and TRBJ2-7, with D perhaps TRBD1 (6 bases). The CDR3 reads CSGIRGYEQYF. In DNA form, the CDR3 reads TGCAGCGGAATCAGGGGTTACGAGCAGTACTTC.